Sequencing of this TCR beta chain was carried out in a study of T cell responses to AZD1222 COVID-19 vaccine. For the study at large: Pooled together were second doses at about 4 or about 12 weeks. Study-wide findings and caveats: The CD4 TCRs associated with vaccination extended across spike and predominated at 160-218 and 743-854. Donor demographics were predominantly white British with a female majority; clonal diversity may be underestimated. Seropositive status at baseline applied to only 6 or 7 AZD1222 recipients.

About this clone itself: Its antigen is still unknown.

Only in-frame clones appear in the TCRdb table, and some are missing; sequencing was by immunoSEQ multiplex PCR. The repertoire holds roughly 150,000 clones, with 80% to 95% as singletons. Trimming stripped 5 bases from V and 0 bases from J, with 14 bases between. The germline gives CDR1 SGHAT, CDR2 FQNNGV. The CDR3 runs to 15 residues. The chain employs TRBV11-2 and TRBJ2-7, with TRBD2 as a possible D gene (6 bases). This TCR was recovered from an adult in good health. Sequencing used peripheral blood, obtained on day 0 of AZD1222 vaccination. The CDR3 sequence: CASSPDRLGSYEQYF. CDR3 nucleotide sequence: TGTGCCAGCAGCCCCGATAGACTAGGCTCCTACGAGCAGTACTTC. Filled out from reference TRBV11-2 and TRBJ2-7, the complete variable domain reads EAGVAQSPRYKIIEKRQSVAFWCNPISGHATLYWYQQILGQGPKLLIQFQNNGVVDDSQLPKDRFSAERLKGVDSTLKIQPAKLEDSAVYLCASSPDRLGSYEQYFGPGTRLTVT.